The clone carrying this T cell receptor beta chain was counted only a few times. Its matching antigen is unknown. The table came from immunoSEQ multiplex PCR; TCRdb's copy has only in-frame clones and leaves some out. The table lists under 80,000 clones, nearly 90% of them singletons. The germline V gene encodes CDR1 SEHNR and CDR2 FQNEAQ (reference sequence). Trimming removed 5 bases from V and 10 bases from J, with 15 bases in between. This CDR3 is 14 amino acids long. The sample originates from a study of T cell responses to AZD1222 COVID-19 vaccine. Study observations and caveats: Two doses of AZD1222 preceded a rise in Spike-specific TCR breadth and depth. The donor group comprised mostly white British people and more females; the analysis possibly underestimated clonal diversity. Among AZD1222 vaccinees, only 5 to 7 were seropositive at baseline.

Second doses that came at about 4 or about 12 weeks were put together. The sample here was peripheral blood, taken 28 days after the second AZD1222 dose. This receptor was taken from an adult who received the AZD1222 COVID-19 vaccine. The V gene is TRBV7-9, the J gene TRBJ1-6; the D gene is possibly TRBD1 (5 bases). In DNA, the CDR3 is TGTGCCAGCAGCAAAGACGGGGACTTATCACCCCTCCACTTT. This codes for CASSKDGDLSPLHF. The full variable domain, its missing parts supplied by reference TRBV7-9 and TRBJ1-6, is DTGVSQNPRHKITKRGQNVTFRCDPISEHNRLYWYRQTLGQGPEFLTYFQNEAQLEKSRLLSDRFSAERPKGSFSTLEIQRTEQGDSAMYLCASSKDGDLSPLHFGNGTRLTVT.